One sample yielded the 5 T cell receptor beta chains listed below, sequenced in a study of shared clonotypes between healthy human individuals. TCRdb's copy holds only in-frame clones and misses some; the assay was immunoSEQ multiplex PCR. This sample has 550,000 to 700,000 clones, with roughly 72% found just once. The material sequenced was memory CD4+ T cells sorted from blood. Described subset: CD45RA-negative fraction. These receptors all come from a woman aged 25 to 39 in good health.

CDR3 coding DNA: TGCGCCAGCAGCACGGGACAGGGCACTGAAGCTTTCTTT. Translated: CASSTGQGTEAFF. This chain uses TRBV5-1 with TRBJ1-1; 9 positions agree with TRBD1. There are 13 residues in the CDR3. Trimming cost V 4 bases and J 4 bases; bases outside gene matches: 2. Germline CDR1 SGHRS, CDR2 YFSETQ. Drawing the rest from reference TRBV5-1 and TRBJ1-1, the complete variable domain is KAGVTQTPRYLIKTRGQQVTLSCSPISGHRSVSWYQQTPGQGLQFLFEYFSETQRNKGNFPGRFSGRQFSNSRSEMNVSTLELGDSALYLCASSTGQGTEAFFGQGTRLTVV.

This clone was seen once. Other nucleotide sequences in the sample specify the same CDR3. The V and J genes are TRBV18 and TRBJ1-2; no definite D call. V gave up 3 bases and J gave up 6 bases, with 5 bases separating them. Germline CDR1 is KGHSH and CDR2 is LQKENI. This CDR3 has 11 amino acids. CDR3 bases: TGTGCCAGCTCACCTGGGGATGGCTACACCTTC. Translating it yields CASSPGDGYTF.

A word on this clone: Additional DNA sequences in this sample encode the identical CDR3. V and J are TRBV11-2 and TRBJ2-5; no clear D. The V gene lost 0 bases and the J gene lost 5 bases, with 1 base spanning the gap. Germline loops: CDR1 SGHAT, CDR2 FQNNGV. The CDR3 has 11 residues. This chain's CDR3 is CASSLEETQYF. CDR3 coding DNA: TGTGCCAGCAGCTTAGAGGAGACCCAGTACTTC.

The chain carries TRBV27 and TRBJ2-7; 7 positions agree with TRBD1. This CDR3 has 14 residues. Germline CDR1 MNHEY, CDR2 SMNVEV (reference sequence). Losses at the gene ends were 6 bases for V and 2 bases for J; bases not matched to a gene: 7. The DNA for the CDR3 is TGTGCCAGCAGGAATTACAGGGGAGCCTACGAGCAGTACTTC. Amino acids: CASRNYRGAYEQYF.

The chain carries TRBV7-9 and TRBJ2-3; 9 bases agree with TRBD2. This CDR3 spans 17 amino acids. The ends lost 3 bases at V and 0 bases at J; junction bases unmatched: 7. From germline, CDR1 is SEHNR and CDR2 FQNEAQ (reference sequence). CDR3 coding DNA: TGTGCCAGCAGCTTTGGTAGCGGGAGAGTTAGCACAGATACGCAGTATTTT. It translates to CASSFGSGRVSTDTQYF.